This T cell receptor (beta chain) came from a study of vaccination and CD4 T cells after COVID-19. The overall study: Researchers treated control cultures with a CEFX pool, an HIV-1 Nef pool, or no peptide.

The V segment lost 3 bases and the J segment 5 bases; nucleotides outside the gene matches: 7. CDR1 DFQATT and CDR2 SNEGSKA come from the germline V gene (reference sequence). This CDR3 spans 15 amino acids. Described treatment: roughly 10-day PBMC culture with coronavirus spike peptide pools or control peptides (ViraFEST assay). Sequencing of DNA taken from cultured CD4+ T cells relied on the Oncomine TCR Beta short-read assay. From cultured CD4+ T cells, genomic DNA was extracted. TCRdb re-analysed the PCR reads in MiXCR, keeping a single row per CDR3 protein. The sample contains roughly 15,000 distinct CDR3 sequences, approximately 60% of which appear only once. This clonotype was detected only once. Its antigen is not identified.

The chain carries TRBV20-1 and TRBJ2-3; TRBD2 matches 11 bases. The TCR sequence derives from a human donor who had recovered from COVID-19. The specimen was CD4+ T cells from blood, cultured in vitro, collected after SARS-CoV-2 vaccination. The CDR3 reads CSARDLAGGRDTQYF. CDR3 nucleotide sequence: TGCAGTGCTAGGGATTTAGCGGGGGGGAGAGATACGCAGTATTTT.